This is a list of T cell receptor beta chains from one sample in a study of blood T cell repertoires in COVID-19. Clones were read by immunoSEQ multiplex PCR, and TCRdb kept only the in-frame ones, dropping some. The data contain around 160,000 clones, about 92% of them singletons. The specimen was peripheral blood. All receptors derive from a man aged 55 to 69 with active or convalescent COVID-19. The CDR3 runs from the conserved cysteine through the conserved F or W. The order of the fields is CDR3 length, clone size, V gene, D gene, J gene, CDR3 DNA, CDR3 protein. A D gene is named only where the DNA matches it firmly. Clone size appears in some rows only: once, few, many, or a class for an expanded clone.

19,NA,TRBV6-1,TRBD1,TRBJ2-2,TGTGCCAGCAGTGTCCTCAATTGGGGGGACAGGGTTATCACCGGGGAGCTGTTTTTT,CASSVLNWGDRVITGELFF
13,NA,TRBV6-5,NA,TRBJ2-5,TGTGCCAGCAGCCCACGGGGGAGTGAGACCCAGTACTTC,CASSPRGSETQYF
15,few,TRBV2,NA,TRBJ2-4,TGTGCCGGTAGGAGGAGCGGAGAAGCCAAAAACATTCAGTACTTC,CAGRRSGEAKNIQYF
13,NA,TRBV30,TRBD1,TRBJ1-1,TGTGCCTGGGGCGGACAGGAGAACACTGAAGCTTTCTTT,CAWGGQENTEAFF
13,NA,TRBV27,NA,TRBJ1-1,TGTGCCAGCAGTTTGAGACAGAACACTGAAGCTTTCTTT,CASSLRQNTEAFF
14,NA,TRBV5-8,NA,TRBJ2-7,TGTGCCAGCAGCTTATACAGGGTACCCTACGAGCAGTACTTC,CASSLYRVPYEQYF
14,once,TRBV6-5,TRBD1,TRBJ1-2,TGTGCCAGCAGCTCGCCGGGACAGGGCTATGGCTACACCTTC,CASSSPGQGYGYTF
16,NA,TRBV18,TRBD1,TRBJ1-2,TGTGCCAGCTCACCGGGTACGGACAGGCCAAACTATGGCTACACCTTC,CASSPGTDRPNYGYTF
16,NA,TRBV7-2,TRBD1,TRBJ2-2,TGTGCCAGCAGCCTCGACAGGGCGCCGGCCGCCGGGGAGCTGTTTTTT,CASSLDRAPAAGELFF
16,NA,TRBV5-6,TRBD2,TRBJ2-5,TGTGCCAGCAGGAGGACTAGCGGGGGGTTGCAAGAGACCCAGTACTTC,CASRRTSGGLQETQYF
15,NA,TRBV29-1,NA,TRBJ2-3,TGCAGCGTTGAATTACGGGGTGGCCCCACAGATACGCAGTATTTT,CSVELRGGPTDTQYF
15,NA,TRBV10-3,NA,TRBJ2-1,TGTGCCATCGGACCGCATCTGGGGGCGTACAATGAGCAGTTCTTC,CAIGPHLGAYNEQFF
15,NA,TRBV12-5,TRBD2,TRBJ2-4,TGTGCTAGTGGTTTTATGACCCTAGCGGGAGTCATTCAGTACTTC,CASGFMTLAGVIQYF
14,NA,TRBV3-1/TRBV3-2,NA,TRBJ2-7,TGTGCCAGCAGCCCAGGGGGGAACTCCTACGAGCAGTACTTC,CASSPGGNSYEQYF
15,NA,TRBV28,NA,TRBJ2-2,TGTGCCAGCAGTTTACGGCGGGATTGGGCCGGGGAGCTGTTTTTT,CASSLRRDWAGELFF
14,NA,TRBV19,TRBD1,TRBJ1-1,TGTGCCAGTACCATGGGTGGACAGGGTTCTGAAGCTTTCTTT,CASTMGGQGSEAFF
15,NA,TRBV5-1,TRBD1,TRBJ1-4,TGCGCCAGCAGCACAACAGGGGCGGAGGAGGAAAAACTGTTTTTT,CASSTTGAEEEKLFF
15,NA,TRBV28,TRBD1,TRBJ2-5,TGTGCCAGCAGCCCGGGACAGGGGGGCCAAGAGACCCAGTACTTC,CASSPGQGGQETQYF
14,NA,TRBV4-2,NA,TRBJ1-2,TGTGCCAGCAGCCAAGATCTACAGAACTATGGCTACACCTTC,CASSQDLQNYGYTF
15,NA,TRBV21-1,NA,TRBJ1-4,TGTGCCTGCCGGGACAGGGGCGTAACTAATGAAAAACTGTTTTTT,CACRDRGVTNEKLFF
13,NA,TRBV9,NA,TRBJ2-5,TGTGCCAGCAGCGGAAACAGCCAAGAGACCCAGTACTTC,CASSGNSQETQYF
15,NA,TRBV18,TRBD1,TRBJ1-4,TGTGCCAGCTCACGCGGGACAGGGGCAGGTGAAAAACTGTTTTTT,CASSRGTGAGEKLFF
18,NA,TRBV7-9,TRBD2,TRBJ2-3,TGTGCCAGCAGCCATACTAGCGGGGGACCTCCGGGCACAGATACGCAGTATTTT,CASSHTSGGPPGTDTQYF
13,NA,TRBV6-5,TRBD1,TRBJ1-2,TGTGCCTGCTCTCCGAGTCACAGGGGCGGCTACACCTTC,CACSPSHRGGYTF
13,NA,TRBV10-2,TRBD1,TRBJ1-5,TGCGCCAGCAGAACAGGGGGCAATCAGCCCCAGCATTTT,CASRTGGNQPQHF
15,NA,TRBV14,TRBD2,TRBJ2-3,TGTGCCAGCAGCCTCAGTCTAGCGGAGACAGATACGCAGTATTTT,CASSLSLAETDTQYF
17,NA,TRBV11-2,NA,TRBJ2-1,TGTGCCAGCAGCTTAGGGAGGGTCTTACTGTCCTACAATGAGCAGTTCTTC,CASSLGRVLLSYNEQFF
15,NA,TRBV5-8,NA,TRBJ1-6,TGTGCCAGCAGCTCAAAAACTGACTATAATTCACCCCTCCACTTT,CASSSKTDYNSPLHF
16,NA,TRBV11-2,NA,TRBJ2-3,TGTGCCAGCAGACCTCCCTCCGGAGGGAGCACAGATACGCAGTATTTT,CASRPPSGGSTDTQYF
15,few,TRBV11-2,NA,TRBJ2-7,TGTGCCAGCAGCCTCCTTGGCGACAGTACCTACGAGCAGTACTTC,CASSLLGDSTYEQYF
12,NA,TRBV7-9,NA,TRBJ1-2,TGTGCCAGCAGCTCCGGGGGGGGTGGCTACACCTTC,CASSSGGGGYTF
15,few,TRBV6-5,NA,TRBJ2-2,TGTGCCAGCAGTTACTCGGCAGGGTGGACCGGGGAGCTGTTTTTT,CASSYSAGWTGELFF
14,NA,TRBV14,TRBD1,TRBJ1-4,TGTGCCAGCAGCCAATGGGGACAGGGGAGAAAACTGTTTTTT,CASSQWGQGRKLFF
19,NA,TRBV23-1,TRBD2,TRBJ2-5,TGCGCCAGCAGTCAATCGGGACTAGCGGGGGGGCGAAGCCAAGAGACCCAGTACTTC,CASSQSGLAGGRSQETQYF
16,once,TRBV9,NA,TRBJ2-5,TGTGCCAGCAGCCAGAATTATCAGGGCAACCAAGAGACCCAGTACTTC,CASSQNYQGNQETQYF
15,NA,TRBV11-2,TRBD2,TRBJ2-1,TGTGCCAGCAGCTCTTCTAGCGGGGCATACAATGAGCAGTTCTTC,CASSSSSGAYNEQFF
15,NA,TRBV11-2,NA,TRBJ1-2,TGTGCCAGCAGCTTAGGCGGCACTGCTAACTATGGCTACACCTTC,CASSLGGTANYGYTF
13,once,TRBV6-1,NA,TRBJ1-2,TGTGCCAGCAGTGAAGAAATATTCTATGGCTACACCTTC,CASSEEIFYGYTF
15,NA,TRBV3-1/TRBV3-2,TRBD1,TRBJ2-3,TGTGCCAGCAGCCTTAGGACAGGGAGCACAGATACGCAGTATTTT,CASSLRTGSTDTQYF
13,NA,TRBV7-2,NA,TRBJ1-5,TGTGCCAGCAGCTTAGAACGGGATCAGCCCCAGCATTTT,CASSLERDQPQHF
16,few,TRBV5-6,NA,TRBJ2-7,TGTGCCAGCAGCTTGTTGGGGGGTCACTTCTCCTACGAGCAGTACTTC,CASSLLGGHFSYEQYF
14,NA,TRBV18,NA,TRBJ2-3,TGTGCCAGCTCACCAGACTCCCCCACAGATACGCAGTATTTT,CASSPDSPTDTQYF
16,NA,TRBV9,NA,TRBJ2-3,TGTGCCAGCAGCGTAGGATGGGGACTTTGGATAGATACGCAGTATTTT,CASSVGWGLWIDTQYF
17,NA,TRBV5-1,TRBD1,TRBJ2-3,TGCGCCAGCAGCTTCCTTCCGGGACAGGCCTTAGGGGATACGCAGTATTTT,CASSFLPGQALGDTQYF
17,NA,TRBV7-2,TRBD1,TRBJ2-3,TGTGCCAGCAGCTTAGTGGCAGGGGGTCACCGCACAGATACGCAGTATTTT,CASSLVAGGHRTDTQYF
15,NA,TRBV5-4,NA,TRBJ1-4,TGTGCCAGCAGCTTGGTAGGGGCAACTAATGAAAAACTGTTTTTT,CASSLVGATNEKLFF
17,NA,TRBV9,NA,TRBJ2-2,TGTGCCAGCAGCGTAGCTAGGGGGACCGAACTAACCGGGGAGCTGTTTTTT,CASSVARGTELTGELFF